This record looks at one T cell receptor (beta chain) sequence and its context. The sample comes from a study of long-term antiretroviral therapy in people with HIV. This CDR3 is 13 amino acids long. Deletions cut 0 bases from V and 6 bases from J, with 7 bases between. Germline CDR1 and CDR2: SGHRS and YFSETQ. Running of the v3.0 immunoSEQ assay took place at survey level. For every sample, sequencing targeted about 40,000-50,000 T-cell genomes. TCRdb's copy holds only in-frame clones and misses some; the assay was immunoSEQ multiplex PCR. Found here are roughly 44,000 clones, 90% to 95% of them singletons; the top ten hold 2.7%.

Specimen: unsorted PBMCs, collected 3.7 years after starting antiretroviral therapy. The rearrangement joins TRBV5-1 to TRBJ2-1, with D possibly TRBD1 on 5 matching bases. This TCR was sampled from a woman in her 50s with HIV. CDR3 nucleotide sequence: TGCGCCAGCAGCTTGGGGCAGGGCAATGAGCAGTTCTTC. This encodes CASSLGQGNEQFF.